This T cell receptor beta chain appears in the sequencing data of a study of blood T cells in healthy people across ages. Primers used in a second PCR of roughly 6 to 12 cycles were a sample-barcoded 5' primer and a J-beta primer mix. Using its own MiXCR run on the 5' RACE reads, TCRdb lists one record per CDR3 protein. Among about 1.4 million distinct CDR3 sequences listed, approximately 63% were seen once. Caucasian, healthy and from Russia, the donors were aged between about 6 and 90. The sequence derives from a man aged 18 to 30 in good health. The specimen sequenced was blood.

CDR3 region: CASSLSDRRSRYEQYF. For the CDR3, the DNA is TGTGCCAGCAGTTTATCCGACAGGAGGTCCCGCTACGAGCAGTACTTC. The rearrangement links TRBV28 to TRBJ2-7; D may be TRBD1 (6 bases). V was trimmed by 1 base and J by 3 bases, leaving 16 bases between them. Germline V lookup: CDR1 MDHEN, CDR2 SYDVKM. The CDR3 runs to 16 residues.